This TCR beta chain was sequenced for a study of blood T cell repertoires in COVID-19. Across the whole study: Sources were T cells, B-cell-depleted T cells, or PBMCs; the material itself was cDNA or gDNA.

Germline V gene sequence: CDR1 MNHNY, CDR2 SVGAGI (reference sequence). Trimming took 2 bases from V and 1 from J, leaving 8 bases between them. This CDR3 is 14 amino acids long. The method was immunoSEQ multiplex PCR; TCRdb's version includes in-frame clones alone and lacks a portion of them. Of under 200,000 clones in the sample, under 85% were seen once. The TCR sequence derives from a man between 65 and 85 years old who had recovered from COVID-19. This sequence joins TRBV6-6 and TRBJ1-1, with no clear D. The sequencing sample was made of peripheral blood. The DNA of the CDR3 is TGTGCCAGCAGTTACGTCCCCCAGAACACTGAAGCTTTCTTT. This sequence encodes CASSYVPQNTEAFF.